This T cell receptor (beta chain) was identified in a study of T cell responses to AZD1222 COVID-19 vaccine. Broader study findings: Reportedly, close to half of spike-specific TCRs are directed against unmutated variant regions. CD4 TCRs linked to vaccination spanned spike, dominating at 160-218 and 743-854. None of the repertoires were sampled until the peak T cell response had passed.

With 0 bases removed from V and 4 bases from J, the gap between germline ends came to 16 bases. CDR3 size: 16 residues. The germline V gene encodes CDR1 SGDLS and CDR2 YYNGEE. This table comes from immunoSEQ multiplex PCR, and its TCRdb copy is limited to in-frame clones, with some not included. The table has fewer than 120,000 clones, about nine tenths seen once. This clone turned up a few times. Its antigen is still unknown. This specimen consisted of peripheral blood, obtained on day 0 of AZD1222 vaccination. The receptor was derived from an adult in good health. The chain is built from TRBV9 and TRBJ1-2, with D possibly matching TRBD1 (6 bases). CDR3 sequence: CASSVGASGAVYGYTF. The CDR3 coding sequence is TGTGCCAGCAGCGTAGGAGCGTCAGGGGCAGTCTATGGCTACACCTTC.